The 16 T cell receptor beta chains listed next were all sequenced from one sample in a study of T cell repertoires in cytomegalovirus infection. TCRdb itself ran the reads through MiXCR, one entry per CDR3 protein. The data hold some 200,000 distinct CDR3 sequences, with roughly 19% observed a single time. Material: PBMCs. These receptors were obtained from a human donor in good health (CMV status not recorded). Some clones in this sample may be carry-over from other donors' samples.

This clonotype turned up a few times. The gene calls are TRBV29-1 and TRBJ1-1; TRBD1 matches 7 bases. Germline CDR1 SQVTM, CDR2 ANQGSEA. With 6 bases clipped from V and 4 bases from J, the junction kept 8 bases outside the gene matches. The CDR3 is 13 amino acids. The CDR3 spells CSVLGQQGTEAFF. The CDR3 DNA follows: TGCAGCGTGTTGGGACAGCAAGGCACTGAAGCTTTCTTT.

Only a few counts were recorded for this clonotype. V gene TRBV7-8 combines with J gene TRBJ1-5; D ambiguous. CDR1 SGHVS and CDR2 FQNEAQ come from the germline V gene. With 5 bases removed from V and 7 bases from J, the gap between germline ends came to 12 bases. The CDR3 spans 13 residues. The CDR3, as DNA: TGTGCCAGCAGCACCCTGGGCGGCCAGCCCCAGCATTTT. It encodes CASSTLGGQPQHF. Full variable domain (missing parts from reference TRBV7-8 and TRBJ1-5): GAGVSQSPRYKVAKRGQDVALRCDPISGHVSLFWYQQALGQGPEFLTYFQNEAQLDKSGLPSDRFFAERPEGSVSTLKIQRTQQEDSAVYLCASSTLGGQPQHFGDGTRLSIL.

The rearrangement joins TRBV2 to TRBJ2-5; the D is unclear. V dropped 3 bases and J dropped 1 base, with 9 bases sitting between them. This CDR3 spans 14 amino acids. Germline V CDR1 and CDR2: SNHLY, FYNNEI. This CDR3 reads CASSDFLIQETQYF. CDR3 nucleotides: TGTGCCAGCAGTGACTTTCTAATCCAAGAGACCCAGTACTTC.

The J gene is TRBJ2-7, the V gene TRBV20-1; D ambiguous. V was cut by 1 base and J by 1 base, with 8 bases left in between. Germline CDR1 DFQATT, CDR2 SNEGSKA (reference sequence). The CDR3 contains 13 residues. The CDR3 reads CSARGSTSYEQYF. The CDR3 DNA reads TGCAGTGCTAGAGGGTCTACTTCCTACGAGCAGTACTTC.

This clonotype showed up many times. The chain recombines TRBV7-6 with TRBJ2-5; no clear D. The CDR3 has 10 residues. CDR1 SGHVS and CDR2 FNYEAQ come from the germline V gene. Trimming removed 1 base at V and 6 bases at J, with 0 bases between. CDR3 loop: CASSLETQYF. In DNA, the CDR3 is TGTGCCAGCAGCTTAGAGACCCAGTACTTC. Full variable domain (rest looked up from reference TRBV7-6 and TRBJ2-5): GAGVSQSPRYKVTKRGQDVALRCDPISGHVSLYWYRQALGQGPEFLTYFNYEAQQDKSGLPNDRFSAERPEGSISTLTIQRTEQRDSAMYRCASSLETQYFGPGTRLLVL.

This clonotype came up many times. The J gene is TRBJ2-7, the V gene TRBV7-2, with D perhaps TRBD1 (6 bases). Between the trimmed V and J ends, which lost 5 bases and 5 bases, there was a span of 22 bases. Germline assignment: CDR1 SGHTA and CDR2 FQGNSA. The CDR3 loop spans 16 amino acids. The CDR3 region has the DNA TGTGCCAGCAGCGAGCGAGAAGAGGGGGTGCGCCACGAGCAGTACTTC. This translates into CASSEREEGVRHEQYF.

This clonotype has more than one count but fewer than ten. J is TRBJ1-2 and V is TRBV12-3 or TRBV12-4; D ambiguous. The CDR3 contains 15 residues. Trimming took off 0 bases at V and 0 bases at J, with 8 bases between the two ends. DNA for the CDR3: TGTGCCAGCAGTTTAGCGGAGAGCGCTAACTATGGCTACACCTTC. This codes for CASSLAESANYGYTF.

This sequence joins TRBV14 and TRBJ2-7; 9 bases are shared with TRBD1. V lost 6 bases to trimming and J lost 7 bases; unmatched junction nucleotides: 10. The CDR3 contains 14 residues. Germline V gene data show CDR1 as SGHDN and CDR2 as FVKESK. This CDR3 reads CASRQTGGPEEQYF. The CDR3 region has the DNA TGTGCCAGCAGACAGACAGGGGGACCTGAAGAGCAGTACTTC.

The chain recombines TRBV9 with TRBJ2-1; D unresolved. There are 13 residues in the CDR3. Trimming took 4 bases from V and 4 from J, leaving 9 bases between them. Germline assignment: CDR1 SGDLS and CDR2 YYNGEE. This CDR3 reads CASSTSIYNEQFF. CDR3 DNA sequence: TGTGCCAGCAGCACCTCGATTTACAATGAGCAGTTCTTC.

This clonotype came up a few times. The rearrangement joins TRBV9 to TRBJ2-7; D remains unclear. The CDR3 contains 14 residues. V was trimmed by 0 bases and J by 3 bases, leaving 10 bases between them. Germline lookup yields CDR1 SGDLS and CDR2 YYNGEE. The CDR3 loop is CASSVESVHYEQYF. The CDR3 DNA follows: TGTGCCAGCAGCGTAGAAAGCGTTCACTACGAGCAGTACTTC.

This chain uses TRBV28 with TRBJ2-7; D unclear. Per germline, CDR1 MDHEN and CDR2 SYDVKM. This CDR3 is 13 amino acids long. V was pared by 2 bases and J by 2 bases, with 7 bases between. CDR3 loop: CASSLGPPYEQYF. The CDR3 DNA is TGTGCCAGCAGTTTAGGGCCTCCCTACGAGCAGTACTTC.

This clonotype was seen many times. The chain combines TRBV7-2 with TRBJ2-5, with 8 nucleotides matching TRBD1. Germline CDR1 reads SGHTA; CDR2 reads FQGNSA. The length of the CDR3 is 15 residues. V gave up 1 base and J gave up 4 bases; unmatched junction bases: 5. The CDR3 region has the DNA TGTGCCAGCAGCTTAGGGGCAGGGGGCGTAGAGACCCAGTACTTC. Translation: CASSLGAGGVETQYF.

Concerning this clonotype itself: Germline is not matched at one junction end, which may reflect a read error. The CDR3 loop reads CASSPLSQRTDAFF. The CDR3 DNA reads TGTGCCAGCAGTCCCCTTAGTCAGAGGACTGATGCTTTCTTT. The chain carries TRBV6-8 and TRBJ1-1; D gene uncertain. The CDR3 has 14 amino acids. CDR1 is MNHGY, CDR2 SAAAGT, per germline.

In this sample, this clonotype turned up once. No conserved phenylalanine or tryptophan ends this CDR3, so it is likely a read error. V gene TRBV27 combines with J gene TRBJ2-1; TRBD2 agrees at 11 bases. This CDR3 contains 17 residues. V trimming: 5 bases; J trimming: 7 bases; junction bases outside the gene matches: 13. Germline CDR1 and CDR2: MNHEY and SMNVEV (reference sequence). CDR3 coding DNA: TGTGCCAGCAGTCAGCCCATGCTAGCGGGAGGTATAAATGAGCAGTTCATC. Translating it yields CASSQPMLAGGINEQFI.

To note about this clonotype: A much larger clonotype is one base distant, so this may be a read error. V and J are TRBV14 and TRBJ1-2; D uncertain. CDR3 size: 16 residues. The germline CDR1 and CDR2 sequences are SGHDN and FVKESK. The CDR3 DNA reads as TGTGCCAGCAGCCAAGATTCCGGGAAAGCTAACTATGTCTACACCTTC. Translation gives CASSQDSGKANYVYTF.

Ten or more counts support this clonotype. CDR3 DNA sequence: TGTGCCAGCATCACAGCGTCGAACACCGGGGAGCTGTTTTTT. Translation gives CASITASNTGELFF. The rearrangement joins TRBV7-9 to TRBJ2-2; no firm D call. The CDR3 covers 14 residues. In germline, CDR1 is SEHNR, CDR2 FQNEAQ (reference sequence). V dropped 7 bases and J dropped 0 bases, with 9 bases sitting between them.